Below, 23 T cell receptor beta chains from the same sample are listed, as sequenced in a study of technical replicates of blood from several donors. Assay: immunoSEQ multiplex PCR; the TCRdb copy retains only in-frame clones and omits some. This table has some 57,000 clones, approximately 97% appearing once. Sequencing used T cells isolated from PBMCs. The receptors shown here come from a human donor in good health.

This clone has just one count. The chain combines TRBV27 with TRBJ2-5; D perhaps matches TRBD1 (5 bases). The CDR3 runs to 13 residues. The V and J ends lost 5 bases and 1 base respectively, with 8 bases between them. Germline V gene lookup returns CDR1 MNHEY and CDR2 SMNVEV (reference sequence). The CDR3 loop is CASSLGVQETQYF. As DNA, the CDR3 is TGTGCCAGCAGTCTAGGGGTCCAAGAGACCCAGTACTTC.

V usage is TRBV5-1 and J usage is TRBJ2-7; 11 nucleotides align to TRBD1. CDR3 length: 15 residues. Germline CDR1 and CDR2: SGHRS and YFSETQ. The V segment lost 0 bases and the J segment 4 bases; nucleotides outside the gene matches: 3. CDR3 sequence (DNA): TGCGCCAGCAGCTTGGGGGGGACAGGGGGGTACGAGCAGTACTTC. Its protein product is CASSLGGTGGYEQYF.

The genes are TRBV7-9 and TRBJ2-4; 7 bases fit TRBD2. CDR1 and CDR2 from the germline V gene are SEHNR and FQNEAQ (reference sequence). The CDR3 runs 12 residues. V dropped 3 bases and J dropped 8; count of bases not matched to a gene: 1. The CDR3 DNA sequence: TGTGCCAGCAGCTTTCGGGGGGACATTCAGTACTTC. This codes for CASSFRGDIQYF.

This chain uses TRBV5-4 with TRBJ1-3; no firm D call. Trimming took off 4 bases at V and 0 bases at J, with 5 bases between the two ends. The CDR3 has 13 amino acids. The V gene's germline CDR1 is SGHNT and CDR2 YYREEE (reference sequence). CDR3 DNA sequence: TGTGCCAGCAGCCTTTACTCTGGAAACACCATATATTTT. This codes for CASSLYSGNTIYF.

The DNA for the CDR3 is TGTGCCAGCAGCCCTTCTCTAGGGGATGAGGACTATGGCTACACCTTC. Its translation is CASSPSLGDEDYGYTF. The V gene is TRBV7-3, the J gene TRBJ1-2, with TRBD1 as a possible D gene (5 bases). Trimming took 5 bases from V and 3 from J, leaving 19 bases between them. CDR3 length: 16 amino acids. Germline V gives CDR1 SGHTA, CDR2 FQGTGA.

In DNA, the CDR3 is TGTGCCAGCAGCTGGGGGACTACTGAAGCTTTCTTT. This encodes CASSWGTTEAFF. This sequence joins TRBV5-6 and TRBJ1-1; the D gene is possibly TRBD1 (5 bases). V lost 3 bases and J 5 bases, leaving 8 bases between the germline ends. This CDR3 comprises 12 residues. Germline V CDR1 and CDR2: SGHDT, YYEEEE.

The chain has TRBV4-1 and TRBJ1-1; D gene uncertain. Trimming left V 0 bases short and J 8 bases short, with 4 bases between. Germline CDR1 is MGHRA and CDR2 is YSYEKL. This CDR3 region has 11 residues. CDR3 nucleotide sequence: TGCGCCAGCAGCCAAGACAGGGAAGCTTTCTTT. Residues: CASSQDREAFF.

This CDR3 is CASSDRDNSYEQYF. CDR3 bases: TGTGCCAGCAGCGACCGGGACAACTCCTACGAGCAGTACTTC. V and J are TRBV11-3 and TRBJ2-7; TRBD1 is a possible D gene (6 bases). This CDR3 has 14 residues. Germline V lookup: CDR1 SGHNT, CDR2 YENEEA. The V end lost 5 bases, the J end lost 0 bases, and 11 bases lay between the germline ends.

Remarks on this clone: At one end the junction does not follow the germline gene, possibly because of a read error. The rearrangement uses TRBV5-6 and TRBJ2-7; 11 nucleotides align to TRBD2. Germline values: CDR1 SGHDT, CDR2 YYEEEE. The CDR3 runs 12 residues. The CDR3 region has the DNA TGTGCCAGCAGCTGGATTAGCGGGGGGGCTCTATTC. Protein sequence: CASSWISGGALF.

J is TRBJ2-3 and V is TRBV29-1; no clear D. Germline CDR1 SQVTM, CDR2 ANQGSEA. This CDR3 has 12 amino acids. The ends were cut back, 6 bases at V and 0 bases at J, with 7 bases in the middle. Here the CDR3 reads CSVRSSTDTQYF. The CDR3 DNA reads TGCAGCGTCAGGTCTAGCACAGATACGCAGTATTTT.

CDR3 loop: CASSEYRGRGKLFF. DNA of the CDR3: TGTGCCAGCAGTGAATATAGGGGCAGGGGAAAACTGTTTTTT. The rearrangement uses TRBV25-1 and TRBJ1-4; TRBD1 is a possible D gene (6 bases). The CDR3 has 14 residues. Trimming shortened V by 0 bases and J by 10 bases, and 12 bases separated the two germline ends. The germline V gene has CDR1 MGHDK and CDR2 SYGVNS.

Only a few counts were recorded for this clone. The chain is built from TRBV4-1 and TRBJ1-3, with D tentatively TRBD1 (5 bases). V lost 4 bases and J 3 bases, leaving 19 bases between the germline ends. CDR1 and CDR2 from the germline V gene are MGHRA and YSYEKL. This CDR3 spans 17 amino acids. The CDR3 protein is CASSRQGWVLNGNTIYF. The CDR3 DNA reads TGCGCCAGCAGCCGGCAGGGTTGGGTCTTAAATGGAAACACCATATATTTT.

This sequence joins TRBV7-8 and TRBJ1-2, with no clear D. CDR3 size: 15 residues. Deletions cut 3 bases from V and 3 bases from J, with 14 bases between. Germline V gene sequence: CDR1 SGHVS, CDR2 FQNEAQ. The CDR3 DNA reads TGTGCCAGCAGCTTCAGCCCACAGATAGACTATGGCTACACCTTC. Its protein product is CASSFSPQIDYGYTF.

The genes are TRBV5-1 and TRBJ2-7; tentative D call: TRBD2 (6 bases). The V gene's germline CDR1 is SGHRS and CDR2 YFSETQ. Trimming pared 0 bases from V and 2 bases from J, leaving 12 bases between. The CDR3 is 15 amino acids. The CDR3 DNA reads as TGCGCCAGCAGCTTGGGACCATCGGGGGCCTACGAGCAGTACTTC. Its protein is CASSLGPSGAYEQYF.

This clone occurred a few times. The J gene is TRBJ1-2, the V gene TRBV19, with 9 bases fitting TRBD1. This CDR3 region has 17 residues. With V trimmed by 6 bases and J by 4 bases, 15 bases remained unmatched. The germline V gene has CDR1 LNHDA and CDR2 SQIVND (reference sequence). The CDR3 region is CASSRDFGGQGLYGYTF. The DNA of the CDR3 is TGTGCCAGTAGCCGGGACTTTGGGGGACAGGGACTCTATGGCTACACCTTC.

The CDR3 nucleotides are TGTGCCAGCAGCCAAGATCTAACAGGGGGAAGGATACCCTATGGCTACACCTTC. Residues: CASSQDLTGGRIPYGYTF. This sequence joins TRBV4-2 and TRBJ1-2; the match to TRBD1 covers 8 bases. In germline, CDR1 is LGHNA, CDR2 YNFKEQ. CDR3 length equals 18 residues. Trimming cost V 0 bases and J 4 bases; bases outside gene matches: 13.

The table lists this clone with a few counts. The V call is TRBV4-2, the J call TRBJ2-7; 8 bases line up with TRBD2. The CDR3 sequence is 15 residues long. Losses at the gene ends were 4 bases for V and 5 bases for J; bases not matched to a gene: 10. Germline assignment: CDR1 LGHNA and CDR2 YNFKEQ. The CDR3 here is CASSRRTSNFDEQYF. CDR3 sequence (DNA): TGTGCCAGCAGCCGCCGGACTAGCAACTTTGACGAGCAGTACTTC.

The genes are TRBV7-9 and TRBJ2-7; 7 bases are a match to TRBD1. The CDR3 runs to 15 residues. The V segment lost 4 bases and the J segment 4 bases; nucleotides outside the gene matches: 10. The germline gives CDR1 SEHNR, CDR2 FQNEAQ (reference sequence). The CDR3 DNA reads TGTGCCAGCAGCTACGACAAGGGGGCGGTGTACGAGCAGTACTTC. As protein: CASSYDKGAVYEQYF.

The rearrangement links TRBV6-4 to TRBJ2-3; D remains ambiguous. The germline CDR1 and CDR2 sequences are MRHNA and SNTAGT. The CDR3 runs to 15 residues. Trimming took off 1 base at V and 1 base at J, with 9 bases between the two ends. The CDR3 DNA sequence: TGTGCCAGCAGTGACTTCAACTCCGGCACAGATACGCAGTATTTT. Encoded protein: CASSDFNSGTDTQYF.

The chain combines TRBV7-9 with TRBJ2-5; TRBD2 agrees at 12 bases. Per germline, CDR1 SEHNR and CDR2 FQNEAQ (reference sequence). V shed 8 bases and J 0 bases; nucleotides not matched to a gene: 4. The CDR3 loop spans 15 amino acids. Here the CDR3 DNA reads TGTGCCAGCCGCAGACTAGCGGGGGACCAAGAGACCCAGTACTTC. Amino acids: CASRRLAGDQETQYF.

The chain employs TRBV5-1 and TRBJ2-2; 7 bases line up with TRBD1. The J segment lost 3 bases and the V segment lost 4 bases, leaving 6 bases of the junction unmatched. Per germline, CDR1 SGHRS and CDR2 YFSETQ. The CDR3 length is 15 residues. As DNA, the CDR3 is TGCGCCAGCAGCAATACAGGGGCAGACACCGGGGAGCTGTTTTTT. Its translation is CASSNTGADTGELFF.

The chain carries TRBV29-1 and TRBJ2-3; D gene uncertain. This CDR3 contains 17 residues. V lost 2 bases to trimming and J lost 5 bases, with 23 bases between them. Germline V gives CDR1 SQVTM, CDR2 ANQGSEA. The CDR3 is CSVEWFRPPERGDTQYF. The CDR3 coding sequence is TGCAGCGTTGAATGGTTCCGGCCTCCCGAACGCGGAGATACGCAGTATTTT.

With respect to this clone: Other DNA sequences in this sample translate to the same CDR3. The chain employs TRBV28 and TRBJ2-7, with D maybe TRBD1 (5 bases). The CDR3 loop spans 12 amino acids. Germline V gene lookup returns CDR1 MDHEN and CDR2 SYDVKM. Trimming shortened V by 5 bases and J by 4 bases, and 9 bases separated the two germline ends. The DNA of the CDR3 is TGTGCCAGCAGTCTTCAGGGATACGAGCAGTACTTC. Translating it yields CASSLQGYEQYF.